This T cell receptor beta chain was profiled in a study of identical twins' blood T cells. Whole-study results and caveats: Top TCRbeta clonotypes were shared more with twin than unrelated donors.

The CDR3 consists of 13 residues. The germline V and J ends were trimmed by 4 bases and 7 bases, with 13 bases remaining between them. Germline V CDR1 and CDR2: SEHNR, FQNEAQ (reference sequence). Using its own MiXCR run on the 5' RACE reads, TCRdb lists one record per CDR3 protein. This sample yields hundreds of thousands of distinct CDR3 sequences, of which about 28% are seen a single time; 5.5% to 7% belongs to the top ten. This clonotype was seen a few times. Its specificity is unknown. The sequenced sample was PBMCs. The chain has TRBV7-9 and TRBJ1-2; perhaps TRBD1 as D (5 bases). This clonotype was obtained from a woman aged 18 to 49 in good health. The CDR3 reads CASSSPGGFGYTF. CDR3 nucleotide sequence: TGTGCCAGCAGCTCTCCGGGGGGATTTGGCTACACCTTC.